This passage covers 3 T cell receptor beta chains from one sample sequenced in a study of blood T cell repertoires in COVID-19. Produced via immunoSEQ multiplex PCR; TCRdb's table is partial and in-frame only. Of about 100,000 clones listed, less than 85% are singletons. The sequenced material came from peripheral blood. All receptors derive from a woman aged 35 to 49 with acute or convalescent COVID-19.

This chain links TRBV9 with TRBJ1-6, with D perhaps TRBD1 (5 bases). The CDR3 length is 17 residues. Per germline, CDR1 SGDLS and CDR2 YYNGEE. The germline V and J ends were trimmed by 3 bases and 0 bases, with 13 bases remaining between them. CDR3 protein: CASSGTSESSYNSPLHF. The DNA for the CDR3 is TGTGCCAGCAGCGGGACATCCGAGAGCTCCTATAATTCACCCCTCCACTTT.

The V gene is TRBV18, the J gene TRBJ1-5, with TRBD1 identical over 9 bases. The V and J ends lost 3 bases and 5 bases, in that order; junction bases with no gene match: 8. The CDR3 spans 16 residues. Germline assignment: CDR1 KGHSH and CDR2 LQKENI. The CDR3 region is CASSPGQGMRDQPQHF. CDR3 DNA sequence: TGTGCCAGCTCACCGGGACAGGGTATGCGGGATCAGCCCCAGCATTTT.

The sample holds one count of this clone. CDR3 amino acids: CASSLEGQLNTEAFF. In DNA, the CDR3 is TGTGCCAGCAGCTTAGAAGGACAGTTGAACACTGAAGCTTTCTTT. V usage is TRBV7-6 and J usage is TRBJ1-1; a possible D gene is TRBD1 (6 bases). CDR3 length equals 15 residues. V was cut by 1 base and J by 0 bases, with 9 bases left in between. Germline assignment: CDR1 SGHVS and CDR2 FNYEAQ.